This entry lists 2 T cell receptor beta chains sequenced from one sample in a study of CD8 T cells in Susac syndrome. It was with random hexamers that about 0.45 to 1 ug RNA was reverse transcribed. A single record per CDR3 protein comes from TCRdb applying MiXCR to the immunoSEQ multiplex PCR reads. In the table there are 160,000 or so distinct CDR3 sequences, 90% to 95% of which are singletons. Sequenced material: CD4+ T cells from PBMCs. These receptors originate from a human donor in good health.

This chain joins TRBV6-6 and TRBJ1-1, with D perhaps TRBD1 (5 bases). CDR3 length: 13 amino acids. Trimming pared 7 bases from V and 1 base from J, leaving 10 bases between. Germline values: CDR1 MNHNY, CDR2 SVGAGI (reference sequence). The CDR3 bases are TGTGCCAGCAACCCCCAGGGGAACACTGAAGCTTTCTTT. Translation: CASNPQGNTEAFF.

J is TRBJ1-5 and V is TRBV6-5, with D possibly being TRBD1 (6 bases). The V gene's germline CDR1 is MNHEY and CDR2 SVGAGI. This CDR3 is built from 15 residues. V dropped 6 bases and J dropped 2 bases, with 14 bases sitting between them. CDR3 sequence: CASRARGAGNQPQHF. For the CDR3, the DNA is TGTGCCAGCAGGGCGCGGGGGGCTGGCAATCAGCCCCAGCATTTT.